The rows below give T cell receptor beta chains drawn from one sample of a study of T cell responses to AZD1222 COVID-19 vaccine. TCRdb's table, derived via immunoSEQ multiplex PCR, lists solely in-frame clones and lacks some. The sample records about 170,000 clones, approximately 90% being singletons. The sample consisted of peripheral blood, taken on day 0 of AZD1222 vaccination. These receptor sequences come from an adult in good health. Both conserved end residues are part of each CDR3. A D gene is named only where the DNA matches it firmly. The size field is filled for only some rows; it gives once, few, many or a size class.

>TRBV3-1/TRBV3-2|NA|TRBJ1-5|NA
TGTGCCAGCAGCCAAGATATAAGTGATGATCAGCCCCAGCATTTT
CASSQDISDDQPQHF
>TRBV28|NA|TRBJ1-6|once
TGTGCCACCCTCCTCTTTCAGGGTTCACCCCTCCACTTT
CATLLFQGSPLHF
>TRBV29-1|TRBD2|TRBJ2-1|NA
TGCAGCGTTTCCGGGACTAGCCATTACAATGAGCAGTTCTTC
CSVSGTSHYNEQFF
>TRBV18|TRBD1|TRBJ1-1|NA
TGTGCCAGCTCACTCGGGACAGTCACTGAAGCTTTCTTT
CASSLGTVTEAFF
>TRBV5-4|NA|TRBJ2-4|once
TGTGCCAGCAGCTTGGCAGGTGGCAAAAACATTCAGTACTTC
CASSLAGGKNIQYF
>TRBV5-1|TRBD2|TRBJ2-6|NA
TGCGCCAGCAGCTCAGGGACTAGGGCTGGGGCCAACGTCCTGACTTTC
CASSSGTRAGANVLTF
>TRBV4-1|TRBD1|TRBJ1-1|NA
TGCGCCAGCAGCCAAGAAGGGACAGGGTACACTGAAGCTTTCTTT
CASSQEGTGYTEAFF
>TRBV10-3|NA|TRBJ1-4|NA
TGTGCCATCAGATCACAAGACTCAACTAATGAAAAACTGTTTTTT
CAIRSQDSTNEKLFF
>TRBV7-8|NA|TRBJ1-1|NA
TGTGCCAGCAGCGACCGGGACAACATGAACACTGAAGCTTTCTTT
CASSDRDNMNTEAFF
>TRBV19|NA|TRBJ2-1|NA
TGTGCCAGTAGTATAGGATGGGACTACAATGAGCAGTTCTTC
CASSIGWDYNEQFF
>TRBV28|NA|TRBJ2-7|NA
TGTGCCAGCAGTTCGTCGTCCTACGAGCAGTACTTC
CASSSSSYEQYF
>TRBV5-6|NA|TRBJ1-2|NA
TGTGCCAGCTGCGGGGTGGCCAGGAAGGACTATGGCTACACCTTC
CASCGVARKDYGYTF
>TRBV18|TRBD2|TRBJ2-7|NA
TGTGCCAGCTCACCGACTAGCGGGTTGTACGAGCAGTACTTC
CASSPTSGLYEQYF
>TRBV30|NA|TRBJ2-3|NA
TGTGCCTGGAGTGTCAGGCCCTTAGAGGATACGCAGTATTTT
CAWSVRPLEDTQYF
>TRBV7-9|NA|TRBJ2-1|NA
TGTGCCAGCAGCTATGGTAATGAGCAGTTCTTC
CASSYGNEQFF
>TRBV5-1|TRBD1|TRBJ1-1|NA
TGCGCCAGCAGCCCCACAGGGGACACTGAAGCTTTCTTT
CASSPTGDTEAFF
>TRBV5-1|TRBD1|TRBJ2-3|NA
TGCGCCAGCAGCTCGACAGGGGGCGCAGATACGCAGTATTTT
CASSSTGGADTQYF
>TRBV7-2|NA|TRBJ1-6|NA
TGTGCCAGCAGCTTAGTAAGCAGGAGCGCCTATAATTCACCCCTCCACTTT
CASSLVSRSAYNSPLHF
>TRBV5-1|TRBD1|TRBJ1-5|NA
TGCGCCAGCAGCTGGACAGGGGAGGGCAATCAGCCCCAGCATTTT
CASSWTGEGNQPQHF
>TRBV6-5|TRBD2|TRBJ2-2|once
TGTGCCAGCACCAGAAGCGGGGGAGCCGGGGAGCTGTTTTTT
CASTRSGGAGELFF
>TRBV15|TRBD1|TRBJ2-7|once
TGTGCCACCAGCCACCTGGGACAGGGAATCTACGAGCAGTACTTC
CATSHLGQGIYEQYF
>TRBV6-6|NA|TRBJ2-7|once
TGTGCCAGCAGTAGGGGATACGAGCAGTACTTC
CASSRGYEQYF
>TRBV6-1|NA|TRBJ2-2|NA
TGTGCCAGCAGTGAAGCGATCCATTTTCAGAACACCGGGGAGCTGTTTTTT
CASSEAIHFQNTGELFF
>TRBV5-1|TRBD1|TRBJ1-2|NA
TGCGCCAGCAGCTTAACCACGGGACAGCCGTCTTTCTATGGCTACACCTTC
CASSLTTGQPSFYGYTF
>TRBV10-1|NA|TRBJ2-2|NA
TGCGCCAGCAGTCGGGCAACAGGGAACACCGGGGAGCTGTTTTTT
CASSRATGNTGELFF